One and the same sample provided the 17 T cell receptor beta chains below, sequenced in a study of T cell changes during pregnancy in multiple sclerosis. The assay was immunoSEQ multiplex PCR, and TCRdb's table has in-frame clones only and misses some. The data contain 15,000 to 20,000 clones, 88% of them singletons. Here the sequenced sample was CD8+ T cells from peripheral blood mononuclear cells, taken after pregnancy. These receptor sequences come from a female donor in good health, enrolled as a control in a pregnancy study.

The chain uses TRBV19 and TRBJ2-3, with TRBD1 matching 8 bases. Losses at the gene ends were 9 bases for V and 0 bases for J; bases not matched to a gene: 8. The germline V gene encodes CDR1 LNHDA and CDR2 SQIVND (reference sequence). The CDR3 loop spans 15 amino acids. In DNA, the CDR3 is TGTGCCAGCCGCCGGGGGACAGGTAGCACAGATACGCAGTATTTT. This sequence encodes CASRRGTGSTDTQYF.

The chain is built from TRBV27 and TRBJ1-2; 7 nucleotides line up with TRBD1. The CDR3 contains 15 residues. The germline V gene encodes CDR1 MNHEY and CDR2 SMNVEV (reference sequence). V was clipped by 5 bases and J by 5 bases; unmatched bases: 11. CDR3: CASSTRPGQKYGYTF. The CDR3, as DNA: TGTGCCAGCAGTACCCGACCGGGACAGAAATATGGCTACACCTTC.

The chain couples TRBV27 to TRBJ1-3; no reliable D call. V was shortened by 10 bases and J by 2 bases, with 6 bases between the two germline ends. Germline V gene data show CDR1 as MNHEY and CDR2 as SMNVEV (reference sequence). This CDR3 spans 11 amino acids. For the CDR3, the DNA is TGTGCCACACTAGCTGGAAACACCATATATTTT. Its translation: CATLAGNTIYF.

This chain joins TRBV7-9 and TRBJ1-5; D is possibly TRBD1 (6 bases). V was clipped by 0 bases and J by 3 bases, with 12 bases between them. The germline CDR1 and CDR2 sequences are SEHNR and FQNEAQ (reference sequence). The CDR3 sequence is 16 residues long. For the CDR3, the DNA is TGTGCCAGCAGCTTAGCGGGCCAGGGGAACAATCAGCCCCAGCATTTT. It codes for CASSLAGQGNNQPQHF. Supplemented by reference TRBV7-9 and TRBJ1-5, the full variable domain reads DTGVSQNPRHKITKRGQNVTFRCDPISEHNRLYWYRQTLGQGPEFLTYFQNEAQLEKSRLLSDRFSAERPKGSFSTLEIQRTEQGDSAMYLCASSLAGQGNNQPQHFGDGTRLSIL.

The CDR3 protein is CASSYYRETQYF. CDR3 sequence (DNA): TGTGCCAGCAGTTACTACAGAGAGACCCAGTACTTC. J is TRBJ2-5 and V is TRBV6-6; D is undetermined. This CDR3 is 12 amino acids long. Germline V gene sequence: CDR1 MNHNY, CDR2 SVGAGI (reference sequence). V dropped 1 base and J dropped 4 bases, with 4 bases sitting between them.

The gene calls are TRBV7-9 and TRBJ2-7, with TRBD1 matching over 11 bases. Trimming removed 4 bases from V and 0 bases from J; junction bases left unmatched: 11. The CDR3 extends over 18 amino acids. Germline V gene data show CDR1 as SEHNR and CDR2 as FQNEAQ (reference sequence). The CDR3, as DNA: TGTGCCAGCAGCTCGGCCACCGGGACAGGGGGGAGCTCCTACGAGCAGTACTTC. Amino acids: CASSSATGTGGSSYEQYF.

The count of this clone is one. This rearrangement joins TRBV12-5 to TRBJ2-1; 7 bases fit TRBD1. V lost 5 bases to trimming and J lost 8 bases; unmatched junction nucleotides: 9. The CDR3 has 14 residues. The germline CDR1 and CDR2 sequences are LGHNT and FRNRAP. In DNA form, the CDR3 reads TGTGCTAGTGGTGGACAGGCGGTCTTCCATGAGCAGTTCTTC. This codes for CASGGQAVFHEQFF.

V usage is TRBV25-1 and J usage is TRBJ2-7, with D perhaps matching TRBD1 (6 bases). The V and J ends lost 6 bases and 2 bases respectively, with 11 bases between them. This CDR3 has 13 amino acids. Germline V lookup: CDR1 MGHDK, CDR2 SYGVNS. The CDR3 is CASSVTGTYEQYF. The CDR3 DNA follows: TGTGCCAGCAGCGTAACAGGGACCTACGAGCAGTACTTC.

The chain uses TRBV4-1 and TRBJ1-5, with 11 bases identical to TRBD1. The CDR3 is 18 amino acids. J lost 0 bases, V lost 4 bases, and 8 bases had no gene match. In germline, CDR1 is MGHRA, CDR2 YSYEKL. This chain's CDR3 is CASSPRTGGLNSNQPQHF. CDR3 nucleotides: TGCGCCAGCAGCCCACGGACAGGGGGCCTTAATAGCAATCAGCCCCAGCATTTT.

Comments on this clone: Being one base from a much bigger clone, this may be a read error. This chain joins TRBV6-4 and TRBJ2-1, with 7 bases lining up with TRBD1. The V and J ends lost 0 bases and 6 bases, in that order; junction bases with no gene match: 2. CDR3 length: 14 residues. Per germline, CDR1 MRHNA and CDR2 SNTAGT. In nucleotides, the CDR3 is TGTGCCAGCAGTGACTCGACAGGGAGCAATGAGCAGTTCTTC. This encodes CASSDSTGSNEQFF.

The rearrangement uses TRBV29-1 and TRBJ2-2; 9 nucleotides agree with TRBD1. The germline CDR1 and CDR2 sequences are SQVTM and ANQGSEA. Trimming took 0 bases from V and 5 from J; bases not matched to a gene: 10. The CDR3 consists of 17 residues. The CDR3 nucleotides read TGCAGCGTTGAAGAAGGGAAGGGACAGGGTATAACCGGGGAGCTGTTTTTT. It codes for CSVEEGKGQGITGELFF.

V is TRBV6-4 and J is TRBJ2-3, with D uncertain. Trimming stripped 5 bases from V and 6 bases from J, with 12 bases between. Germline-derived CDR1 and CDR2 are MRHNA and SNTAGT. CDR3 length: 13 amino acids. In DNA form, the CDR3 reads TGTGCCAGCAGTCAATCAGGTTACGATACGCAGTATTTT. Protein product: CASSQSGYDTQYF.

The chain links TRBV13 to TRBJ2-7, with 7 bases matching TRBD2. Germline CDR1 is PRHDT and CDR2 is FYEKMQ (reference sequence). The CDR3 sequence is 15 residues long. Trimming at V came to 0 bases and at J to 3 bases, leaving 5 bases not matched to a gene. CDR3 protein: CASSLGGEGSYEQYF. In nucleotides, the CDR3 is TGTGCCAGCAGCTTAGGCGGGGAGGGCAGCTACGAGCAGTACTTC.

The chain joins TRBV6-6 to TRBJ1-1; tentative D call: TRBD1 (5 bases). Trimming pared 9 bases from V and 0 bases from J, leaving 17 bases between. The CDR3 runs to 15 residues. From germline, CDR1 is MNHNY and CDR2 SVGAGI (reference sequence). The CDR3 is CASQSLDRMNTEAFF. CDR3 sequence (DNA): TGTGCCAGTCAATCCCTAGACAGAATGAACACTGAAGCTTTCTTT.

The V and J genes are TRBV4-1 and TRBJ1-1; D might be TRBD1 (5 bases). CDR3 length equals 13 residues. The germline V gene has CDR1 MGHRA and CDR2 YSYEKL. V lost 4 bases, J lost 6 bases, and 12 bases lay in between. The CDR3 protein is CASSPPSRAEAFF. In DNA form, the CDR3 reads TGCGCCAGCAGCCCTCCGTCCAGGGCTGAAGCTTTCTTT.

The chain combines TRBV7-9 with TRBJ2-7; D remains unclear. The J call may be incorrect, as the DNA end agrees better with TRBJ2-1. Germline V gene sequence: CDR1 SEHNR, CDR2 FQNEAQ (reference sequence). The CDR3 runs 15 residues. The CDR3 region has the DNA TGTGCCAGCAGCTTAGTTCAGGATGTACACAATGAGCAGTTCTTC. It specifies CASSLVQDVHNEQFF.

The V and J genes are TRBV6-4 and TRBJ2-7; 12 bases are a match to TRBD1. The V segment lost 3 bases and the J segment 6 bases; nucleotides outside the gene matches: 6. This CDR3 is built from 15 residues. The germline V gene has CDR1 MRHNA and CDR2 SNTAGT. The CDR3 nucleotides read TGTGCCAGCAGTGAAGGGGGACAGGGGGCTTTCGAGCAGTACTTC. Its protein is CASSEGGQGAFEQYF.